This T cell receptor (beta chain) originates from a study of blood T cells in healthy people across ages. Combining a sample-barcoded 5' primer with a J-beta primer mix, a second PCR ran for roughly 7 to 12 cycles. TCRdb re-called the 5' RACE reads through MiXCR, storing one row per CDR3 protein. Of 1,100,000 or so distinct CDR3 sequences in the sample, roughly 45% were seen once. The CDR3 runs 14 residues. Findings of the study overall: The study regarded diversity estimates from one million T cells as underestimates.

Concerning this clonotype: The antigen is not known.

The clonotype comes from a woman aged 55-69 years in good health. V is TRBV21-1 and J is TRBJ2-7; whether TRBD1, the table's D call, matches the DNA was not checked. TRBV21-1 is designated a pseudogene. The sequencing input was blood. This CDR3 reads CASSKEQASYEQYF. CDR3 nucleotide sequence: TGTGCCAGCAGCAAAGAACAGGCCTCCTACGAGCAGTACTTC.